Sequencing of this T cell receptor (beta chain) was carried out in a study of T cell changes during pregnancy in multiple sclerosis. The assay was immunoSEQ multiplex PCR, and TCRdb's table has in-frame clones only and misses some. The sample has approximately 70,000 clones; over 85% are singletons. The V and J ends lost 1 base and 4 bases, in that order; junction bases with no gene match: 9. Germline V CDR1 and CDR2: SGHRS, YFSETQ. The CDR3 sequence is 18 residues long. The sample here was peripheral blood, taken in the second trimester of pregnancy. This TCR was recovered from a female donor with multiple sclerosis, enrolled in a pregnancy study. The V gene is TRBV5-1, the J gene TRBJ2-6, with 9 bases lining up with TRBD1. The CDR3 region is CASSLIPTGGEGANVLTF. Written as DNA, the CDR3 is TGCGCCAGCAGCTTGATACCCACAGGGGGCGAAGGGGCCAACGTCCTGACTTTC.